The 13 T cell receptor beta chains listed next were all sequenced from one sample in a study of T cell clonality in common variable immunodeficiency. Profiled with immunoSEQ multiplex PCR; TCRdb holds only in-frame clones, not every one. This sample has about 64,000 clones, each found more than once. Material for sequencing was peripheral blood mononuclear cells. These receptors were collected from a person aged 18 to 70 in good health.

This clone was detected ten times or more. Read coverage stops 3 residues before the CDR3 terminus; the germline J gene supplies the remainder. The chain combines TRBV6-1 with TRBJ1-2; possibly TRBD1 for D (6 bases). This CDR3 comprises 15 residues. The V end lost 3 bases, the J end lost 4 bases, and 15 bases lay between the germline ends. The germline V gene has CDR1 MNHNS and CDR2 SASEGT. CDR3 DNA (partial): TGTGCCAGCAGTGAGGGCCAACAGGGTCCCTATGGC. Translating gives CASSEGQQGPYG. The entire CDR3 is CASSEGQQGPYGYTF.

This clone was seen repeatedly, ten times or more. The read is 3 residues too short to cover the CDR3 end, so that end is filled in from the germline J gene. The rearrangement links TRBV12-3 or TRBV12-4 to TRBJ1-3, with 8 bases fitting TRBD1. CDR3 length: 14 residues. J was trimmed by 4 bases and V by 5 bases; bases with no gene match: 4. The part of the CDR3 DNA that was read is TGTGCCAGCAGTGACAGGGGTTGGGGAAACACC. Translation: CASSDRGWGNT. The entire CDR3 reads CASSDRGWGNTIYF.

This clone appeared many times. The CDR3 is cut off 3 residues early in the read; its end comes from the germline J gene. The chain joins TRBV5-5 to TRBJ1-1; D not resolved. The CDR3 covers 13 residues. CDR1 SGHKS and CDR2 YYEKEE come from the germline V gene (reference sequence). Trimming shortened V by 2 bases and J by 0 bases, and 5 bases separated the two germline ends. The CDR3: CASSFHMNTEAFF. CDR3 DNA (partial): TGTGCCAGCAGCTTTCACATGAACACTGAA.

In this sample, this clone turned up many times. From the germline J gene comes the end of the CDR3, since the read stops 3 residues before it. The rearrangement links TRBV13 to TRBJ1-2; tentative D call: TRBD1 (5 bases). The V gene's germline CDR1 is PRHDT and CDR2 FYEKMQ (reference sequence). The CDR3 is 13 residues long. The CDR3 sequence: CASSEDGGGGYTF. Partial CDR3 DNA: TGTGCCAGCAGCGAAGATGGGGGGGGAGGC. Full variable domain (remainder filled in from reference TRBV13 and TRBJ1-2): AAGVIQSPRHLIKEKRETATLKCYPIPRHDTVYWYQQGPGQDPQFLISFYEKMQSDKGSIPDRFSAQQFSDYHSELNMSSLELGDSALYFCASSEDGGGGYTFGSGTRLTVV.

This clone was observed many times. The CDR3 sequence: CSARDRRQGSTEAFF. The sequenced part of the CDR3 DNA is TGCAGTGCTAGAGATCGACGGCAGGGAAGCACTGAA. The chain employs TRBV20-1 and TRBJ1-1; possible D gene TRBD1, 5 bases. Coverage ceases 3 residues before the CDR3 finishes, and the germline J gene fills in the end. Germline CDR1 and CDR2: DFQATT and SNEGSKA (reference sequence). This CDR3 has 15 residues. Deletions cut 0 bases from V and 4 bases from J, with 15 bases between.

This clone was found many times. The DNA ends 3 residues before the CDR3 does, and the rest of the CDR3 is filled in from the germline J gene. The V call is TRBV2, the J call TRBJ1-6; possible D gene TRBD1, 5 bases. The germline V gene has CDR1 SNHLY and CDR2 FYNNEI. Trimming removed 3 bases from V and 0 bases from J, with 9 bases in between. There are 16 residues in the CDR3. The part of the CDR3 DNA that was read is TGTGCCAGCAGTGAGCGGGGCTCCTCCTATAATTCACCC. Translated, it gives CASSERGSSYNSP. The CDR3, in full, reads CASSERGSSYNSPLHF.

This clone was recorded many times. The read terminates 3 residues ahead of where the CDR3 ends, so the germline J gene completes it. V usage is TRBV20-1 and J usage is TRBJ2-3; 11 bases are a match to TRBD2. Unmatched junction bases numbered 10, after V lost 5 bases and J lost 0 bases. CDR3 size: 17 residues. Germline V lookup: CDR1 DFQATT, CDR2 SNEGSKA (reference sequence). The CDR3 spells CSAAIIAGGYSTDTQYF. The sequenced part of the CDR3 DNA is TGCAGTGCTGCCATCATAGCGGGGGGGTATAGCACAGATACG.

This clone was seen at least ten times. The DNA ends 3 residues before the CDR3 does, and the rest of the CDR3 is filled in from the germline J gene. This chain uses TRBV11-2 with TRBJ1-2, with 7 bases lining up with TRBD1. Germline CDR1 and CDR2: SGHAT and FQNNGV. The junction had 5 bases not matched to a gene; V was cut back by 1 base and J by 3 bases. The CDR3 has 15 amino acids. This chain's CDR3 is CASSLGPQGDYGYTF. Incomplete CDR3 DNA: TGTGCCAGCAGCTTAGGGCCCCAGGGGGACTATGGC.

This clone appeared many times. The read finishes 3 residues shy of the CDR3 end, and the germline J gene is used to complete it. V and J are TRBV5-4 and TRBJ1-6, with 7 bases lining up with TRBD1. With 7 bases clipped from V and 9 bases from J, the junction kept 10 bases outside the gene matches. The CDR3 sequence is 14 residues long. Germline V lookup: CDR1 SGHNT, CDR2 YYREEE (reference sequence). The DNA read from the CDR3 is TGTGCCAGCGGAGACAGGGCCAAGGTTTCACCC. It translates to CASGDRAKVSP. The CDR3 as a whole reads CASGDRAKVSPLHF.

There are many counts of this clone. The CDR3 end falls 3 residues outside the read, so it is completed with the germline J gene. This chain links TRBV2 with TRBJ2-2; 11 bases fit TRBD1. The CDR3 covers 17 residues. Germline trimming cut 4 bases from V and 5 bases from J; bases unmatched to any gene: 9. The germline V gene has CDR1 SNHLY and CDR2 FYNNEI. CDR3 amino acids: CASSVFPGQGGTGELFF. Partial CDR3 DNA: TGTGCCAGCAGTGTGTTCCCGGGACAGGGGGGAACCGGGGAG.

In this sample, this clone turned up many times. The CDR3 reads CASSTKTSGRAHYNEQFF. Incomplete CDR3 DNA: TGTGCCAGTAGTACCAAGACTAGCGGGAGGGCCCACTACAATGAG. The V and J genes are TRBV19 and TRBJ2-1; 14 bases map to TRBD2. From the germline J gene comes the end of the CDR3, since the read stops 3 residues before it. CDR3 length equals 18 residues. CDR1 and CDR2 (germline): LNHDA, SQIVND (reference sequence). J lost 3 bases, V lost 4 bases, and 8 bases had no gene match.

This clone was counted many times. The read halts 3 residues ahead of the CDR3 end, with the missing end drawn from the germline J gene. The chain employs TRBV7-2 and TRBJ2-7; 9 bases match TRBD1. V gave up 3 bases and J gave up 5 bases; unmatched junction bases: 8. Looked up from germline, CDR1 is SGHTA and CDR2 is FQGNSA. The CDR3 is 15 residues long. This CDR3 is CASSFGRGQGNEQYF. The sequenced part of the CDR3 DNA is TGTGCCAGCAGCTTCGGAAGGGGACAGGGAAACGAG. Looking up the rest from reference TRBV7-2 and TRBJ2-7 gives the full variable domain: GAGVSQSPSNKVTEKGKDVELRCDPISGHTALYWYRQSLGQGLEFLIYFQGNSAPDKSGLPSDRFSAERTGGSVSTLTIQRTQQEDSAVYLCASSFGRGQGNEQYFGPGTRLTVT.

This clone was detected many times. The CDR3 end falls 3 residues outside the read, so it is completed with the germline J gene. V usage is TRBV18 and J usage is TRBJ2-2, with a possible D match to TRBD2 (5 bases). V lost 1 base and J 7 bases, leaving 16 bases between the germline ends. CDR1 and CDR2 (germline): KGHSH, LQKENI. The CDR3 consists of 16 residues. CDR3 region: CASSPRVTNDGGELFF. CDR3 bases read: TGTGCCAGCTCACCACGGGTGACTAATGATGGCGGGGAG.